What follows are 22 T cell receptor beta chains derived from one specimen sequenced in a study of cytomegalovirus exposure and HLA in healthy donors. The primer mix had 60 Vbeta and 13 Jbeta primers. Data came from immunoSEQ multiplex PCR; TCRdb stores just in-frame clones and leaves some out. The sample includes 150,000 to 200,000 clones, around 80% seen only once; the top ten take approximately 1.4%. Sequencing input: PBMCs. These TCRs come from a man younger than 30 in good health and CMV-seronegative.

The chain employs TRBV27 and TRBJ1-4; D might be TRBD1 (5 bases). Germline V gives CDR1 MNHEY, CDR2 SMNVEV (reference sequence). The germline V and J ends were trimmed by 5 bases and 0 bases, with 13 bases remaining between them. CDR3 length: 16 residues. The CDR3 DNA reads TGTGCCAGCAGTATGCACAGGTTTGCAACTAATGAAAAACTGTTTTTT. Protein: CASSMHRFATNEKLFF. Full variable domain (rest looked up from reference TRBV27 and TRBJ1-4): EAQVTQNPRYLITVTGKKLTVTCSQNMNHEYMSWYRQDPGLGLRQIYYSMNVEVTDKGDVPEGYKVSRKEKRNFPLILESPSPNQTSLYFCASSMHRFATNEKLFFGSGTQLSVL.

This clone showed up just once. The chain carries TRBV5-1 and TRBJ2-7; tentative D call: TRBD1 (6 bases). The CDR3 totals 13 residues. V gave up 4 bases and J gave up 5 bases, with 13 bases separating them. Germline V CDR1 and CDR2: SGHRS, YFSETQ. The CDR3 DNA is TGCGCCAGCAGCCCCCAGGGGTTCCACGAGCAGTACTTC. It codes for CASSPQGFHEQYF.

The V gene is TRBV7-9, the J gene TRBJ2-7, with D uncertain. Deletions cut 0 bases from V and 6 bases from J, with 3 bases between. Germline CDR1 reads SEHNR; CDR2 reads FQNEAQ (reference sequence). This CDR3 is built from 11 residues. CDR3 loop: CASSLAAEQYF. CDR3 nucleotide sequence: TGTGCCAGCAGCTTAGCGGCCGAGCAGTACTTC.

The rearrangement links TRBV19 to TRBJ2-7, with D hard to call. The V end was cut by 3 bases, the J end by 4 bases, with 10 bases between. The V gene's germline CDR1 is LNHDA and CDR2 SQIVND (reference sequence). The CDR3 runs to 13 residues. The CDR3 region has the DNA TGTGCCAGTAGTATTGGCCTCCCTTACGAGCAGTACTTC. Translation: CASSIGLPYEQYF.

This sequence joins TRBV30 and TRBJ2-1; D is perhaps TRBD2 (6 bases). This CDR3 is built from 16 residues. V was pared by 0 bases and J by 4 bases, with 16 bases between. Germline lookup yields CDR1 GTSNPN and CDR2 SVGIG (reference sequence). The CDR3 sequence: CAWSVGSSGLYNEQFF. Here the CDR3 DNA reads TGTGCCTGGAGTGTAGGGTCAAGCGGGCTATACAATGAGCAGTTCTTC.

This clone was picked up one time. The rearrangement uses TRBV6-1 and TRBJ1-2; possible D gene TRBD1, 6 bases. The CDR3 covers 15 residues. V dropped 6 bases and J dropped 4 bases, with 18 bases sitting between them. Per the germline V gene, CDR1 is MNHNS and CDR2 is SASEGT. CDR3 DNA: TGTGCCAGCAGCGAAAGGGGGGGGACGAGCTATGGCTACACCTTC. It is translated as CASSERGGTSYGYTF.

This sequence joins TRBV7-2 and TRBJ2-7; possible D gene TRBD1, 6 bases. Trimming stripped 4 bases from V and 3 bases from J, with 16 bases between. Germline lookup yields CDR1 SGHTA and CDR2 FQGNSA. This CDR3 region has 15 residues. The CDR3: CASSSTLTGSYEQYF. The DNA for the CDR3 is TGTGCCAGCAGCTCTACTCTGACAGGAAGCTACGAGCAGTACTTC.

This chain links TRBV7-8 with TRBJ2-1; no firm D call. Germline CDR1 SGHVS, CDR2 FQNEAQ. The V end was cut by 1 base, the J end by 10 bases, with 11 bases between. The CDR3 loop spans 13 amino acids. CDR3 sequence reads: CASSLGRSSEQFF. The DNA for the CDR3 is TGTGCCAGCAGCTTAGGTCGAAGCTCAGAGCAGTTCTTC.

The chain has TRBV15 and TRBJ2-4, with TRBD2 matching 8 bases. Germline CDR1 LNHNV, CDR2 YYDKDF (reference sequence). Germline trimming cut 0 bases from V and 0 bases from J; bases unmatched to any gene: 4. CDR3 length: 17 amino acids. Written as DNA, the CDR3 is TGTGCCACCAGCAGAGAGATAGCGGGGATAGCCAAAAACATTCAGTACTTC. It is translated as CATSREIAGIAKNIQYF. The complete variable domain, with remaining parts taken from reference TRBV15 and TRBJ2-4, reads DAMVIQNPRYQVTQFGKPVTLSCSQTLNHNVMYWYQQKSSQAPKLLFHYYDKDFNNEADTPDNFQSRRPNTSFCFLDIRSPGLGDTAMYLCATSREIAGIAKNIQYFGAGTRLSVL.

Worth noting for this clone: No conserved phenylalanine or tryptophan ends this CDR3, so it is likely a read error. Because the CDR3's place on the DNA is in doubt, the DNA is left out and the CDR3 is given as listed by TCRdb. This chain connects TRBV5-1 to TRBJ1-2; the DNA was not compared with TRBD1, the D call given in the table. Termini included, the CDR3 measures 14 amino acids. Germline V lookup: CDR1 SGHRS, CDR2 YFSETQ. The CDR3 spells CASTRDKANYGYPL.

CDR3 DNA sequence: TGTGCCAGCAGCCAAGAGTTCCAAGGGACAGGGTATTACGGGAGCAATCAGCCCCAGCATTTT. This translates into CASSQEFQGTGYYGSNQPQHF. J is TRBJ1-5 and V is TRBV4-2; 9 bases are shared with TRBD1. Germline trimming cut 0 bases from V and 1 base from J; bases unmatched to any gene: 16. Germline assignment: CDR1 LGHNA and CDR2 YNFKEQ. The CDR3 totals 21 residues.

The genes are TRBV27 and TRBJ1-3, with 8 bases aligning to TRBD1. The ends lost 5 bases at V and 4 bases at J; junction bases unmatched: 10. CDR1 is MNHEY and CDR2 is SMNVEV in the germline V gene (reference sequence). This CDR3 spans 16 amino acids. The CDR3 loop is CASSPTTGVMGNTIYF. The CDR3 bases are TGTGCCAGCAGTCCAACGACAGGGGTAATGGGAAACACCATATATTTT.

The chain has TRBV19 and TRBJ1-2; D not resolved. Germline lookup yields CDR1 LNHDA and CDR2 SQIVND (reference sequence). The V end was cut by 3 bases, the J end by 7 bases, with 15 bases between. The CDR3 has 14 amino acids. The CDR3 nucleotides are TGTGCCAGTAGTATCACACGTACTGAGGGTGGCTACACCTTC. This encodes CASSITRTEGGYTF.

This clone is a singleton in its sample. This chain connects TRBV5-8 to TRBJ1-2; 8 positions match TRBD1. The CDR3 runs 15 residues. The V gene end was trimmed by 2 bases and the J gene end by 5 bases; junction bases not matched to a gene: 8. CDR1 is SGHTS and CDR2 is YDEGEE in the germline V gene. CDR3 sequence (DNA): TGTGCCAGCAGCTTATATCCGGGACAGGATTATGGCTACACCTTC. Translating gives CASSLYPGQDYGYTF.

The count of this clone is one. V and J are TRBV5-1 and TRBJ1-1, with D maybe TRBD1 (6 bases). The germline V and J ends were trimmed by 0 bases and 2 bases, with 8 bases remaining between them. The CDR3 sequence is 14 residues long. Germline-derived CDR1 and CDR2 are SGHRS and YFSETQ. The CDR3 bases are TGCGCCAGCAGCTTGGACAGGGCTAACACTGAAGCTTTCTTT. As protein: CASSLDRANTEAFF.

The chain recombines TRBV6-5 with TRBJ2-7, with TRBD2 matching over 11 bases. This CDR3 contains 14 residues. V shed 6 bases, J shed 4 bases, and the junction held 5 bases outside the gene matches. The germline gives CDR1 MNHEY, CDR2 SVGAGI. The CDR3 DNA follows: TGTGCCAGCAGCCTAGCGGGAGGTGGTTACGAGCAGTACTTC. Translated, it gives CASSLAGGGYEQYF.

The V and J genes are TRBV25-1 and TRBJ1-2; D perhaps matches TRBD1 (6 bases). The CDR3 consists of 13 residues. Germline-derived CDR1 and CDR2 are MGHDK and SYGVNS. V dropped 5 bases and J dropped 6 bases, with 13 bases sitting between them. This CDR3 is CASSSNRANGYTF. For the CDR3, the DNA is TGTGCCAGCAGTTCCAACAGGGCAAATGGCTACACCTTC.

The chain is built from TRBV6-5 and TRBJ1-1; TRBD1 is a possible D gene (5 bases). The CDR3 contains 14 residues. V dropped 3 bases and J dropped 3 bases, with 11 bases sitting between them. Per germline, CDR1 MNHEY and CDR2 SVGAGI. Here the CDR3 reads CASSYFSGDTEAFF. CDR3 nucleotide sequence: TGTGCCAGCAGTTATTTTTCGGGGGACACTGAAGCTTTCTTT.

CDR3 region: CASSVGWRSSYNEQFF. The CDR3, as DNA: TGTGCCAGCAGCGTAGGGTGGCGGTCCTCCTACAATGAGCAGTTCTTC. The rearrangement joins TRBV9 to TRBJ2-1; no clear D. The CDR3 is 16 residues long. Trimming cost V 0 bases and J 0 bases, with 10 bases left between them. Germline loops: CDR1 SGDLS, CDR2 YYNGEE.

The chain links TRBV9 to TRBJ1-2, with D possibly TRBD1 on 5 matching bases. Trimming took off 0 bases at V and 5 bases at J, with 17 bases between the two ends. Germline CDR1 and CDR2: SGDLS and YYNGEE. The CDR3 contains 16 residues. CDR3 sequence: CASSVEAGYLKYGYTF. The CDR3 bases are TGTGCCAGCAGCGTAGAGGCAGGGTATTTGAAATATGGCTACACCTTC.

This chain uses TRBV4-3 with TRBJ2-6; D is undetermined. Germline-derived CDR1 and CDR2 are LGHNA and YSLEER. The V end was cut by 0 bases, the J end by 4 bases, with 13 bases between. The CDR3 sequence is 17 residues long. Here the CDR3 DNA reads TGCGCCAGCAGCCAAGATTTTAGGAGCGACGGGGCCAACGTCCTGACTTTC. Translation gives CASSQDFRSDGANVLTF.

The chain employs TRBV30 and TRBJ2-4; D uncertain. The CDR3 spans 12 residues. Trimming removed 4 bases at V and 6 bases at J, with 10 bases between. Germline assignment: CDR1 GTSNPN and CDR2 SVGIG (reference sequence). The chain's CDR3 is CAWNGRGNIQYF. The CDR3, as DNA: TGTGCCTGGAATGGCAGAGGAAACATTCAGTACTTC.